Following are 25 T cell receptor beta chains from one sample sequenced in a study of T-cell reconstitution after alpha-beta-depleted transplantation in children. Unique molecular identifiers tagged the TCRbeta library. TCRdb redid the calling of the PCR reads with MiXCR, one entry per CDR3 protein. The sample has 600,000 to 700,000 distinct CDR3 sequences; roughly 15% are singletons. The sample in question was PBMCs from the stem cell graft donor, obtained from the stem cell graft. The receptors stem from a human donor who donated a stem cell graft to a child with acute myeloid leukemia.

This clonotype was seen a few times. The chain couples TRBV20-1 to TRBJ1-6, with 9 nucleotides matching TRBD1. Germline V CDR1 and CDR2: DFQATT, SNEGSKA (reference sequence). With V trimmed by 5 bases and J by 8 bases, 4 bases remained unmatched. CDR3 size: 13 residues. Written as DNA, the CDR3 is TGCAGTGCTTCCGGGACAGGGTATTCACCCCTCCACTTT. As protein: CSASGTGYSPLHF.

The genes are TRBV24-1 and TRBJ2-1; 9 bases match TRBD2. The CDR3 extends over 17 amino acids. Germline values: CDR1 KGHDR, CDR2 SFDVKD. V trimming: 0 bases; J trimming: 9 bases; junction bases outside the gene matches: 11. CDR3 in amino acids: CATSDLSRAGGRSEQFF. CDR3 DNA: TGTGCCACCAGTGATTTGAGTCGCGCGGGGGGGCGGAGTGAGCAGTTCTTC.

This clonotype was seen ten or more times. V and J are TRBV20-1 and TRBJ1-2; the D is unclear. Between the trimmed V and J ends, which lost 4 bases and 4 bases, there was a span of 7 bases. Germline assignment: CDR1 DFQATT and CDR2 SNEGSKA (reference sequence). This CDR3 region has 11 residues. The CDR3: CSATDSYGYTF. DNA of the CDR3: TGCAGTGCTACAGACTCCTATGGCTACACCTTC.

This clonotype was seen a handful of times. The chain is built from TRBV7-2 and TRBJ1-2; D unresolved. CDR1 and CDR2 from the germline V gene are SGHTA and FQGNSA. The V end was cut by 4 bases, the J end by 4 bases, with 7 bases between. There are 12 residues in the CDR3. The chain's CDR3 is CASSSISYGYTF. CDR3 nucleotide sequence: TGTGCCAGCAGCTCGATTAGCTATGGCTACACCTTC.

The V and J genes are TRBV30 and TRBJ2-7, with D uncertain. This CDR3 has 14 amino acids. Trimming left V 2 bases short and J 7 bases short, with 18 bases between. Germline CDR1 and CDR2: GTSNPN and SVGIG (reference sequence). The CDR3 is CAWSIFAIPVEQYF. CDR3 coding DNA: TGTGCCTGGAGTATCTTTGCAATTCCCGTGGAGCAGTACTTC.

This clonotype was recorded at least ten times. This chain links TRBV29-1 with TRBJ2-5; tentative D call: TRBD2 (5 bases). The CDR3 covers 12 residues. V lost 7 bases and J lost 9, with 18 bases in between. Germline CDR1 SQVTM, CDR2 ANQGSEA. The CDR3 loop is CSARTGVGSQYF. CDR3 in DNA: TGCAGCGCCCGGACTGGGGTTGGGTCCCAGTACTTC.

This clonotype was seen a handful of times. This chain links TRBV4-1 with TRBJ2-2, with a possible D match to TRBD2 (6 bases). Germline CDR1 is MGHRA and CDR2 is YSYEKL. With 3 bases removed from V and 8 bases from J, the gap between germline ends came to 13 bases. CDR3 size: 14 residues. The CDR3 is CASSQGGRRGELFF. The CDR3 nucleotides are TGCGCCAGCAGCCAGGGAGGCCGTAGGGGGGAGCTGTTTTTT.

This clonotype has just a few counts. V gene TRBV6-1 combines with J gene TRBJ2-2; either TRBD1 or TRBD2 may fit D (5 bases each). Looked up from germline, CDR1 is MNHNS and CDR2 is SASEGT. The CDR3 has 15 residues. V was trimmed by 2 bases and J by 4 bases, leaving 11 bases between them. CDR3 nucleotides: TGTGCCAGCAGTGAATACATCGGGGCCACCGGGGAGCTGTTTTTT. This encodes CASSEYIGATGELFF.

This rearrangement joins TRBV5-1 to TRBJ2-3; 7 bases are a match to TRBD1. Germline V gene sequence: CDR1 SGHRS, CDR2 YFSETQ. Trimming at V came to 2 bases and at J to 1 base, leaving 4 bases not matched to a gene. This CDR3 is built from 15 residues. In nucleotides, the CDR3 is TGCGCCAGCAGCTTTGGACAGGAGGGCACAGATACGCAGTATTTT. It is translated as CASSFGQEGTDTQYF.

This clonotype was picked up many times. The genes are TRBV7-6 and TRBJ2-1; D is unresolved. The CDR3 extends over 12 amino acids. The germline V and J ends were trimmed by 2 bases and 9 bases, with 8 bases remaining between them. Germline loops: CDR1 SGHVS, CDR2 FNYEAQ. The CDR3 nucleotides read TGTGCCAGCAGCTTAAGGGTCAGTGAGCAGTTCTTC. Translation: CASSLRVSEQFF. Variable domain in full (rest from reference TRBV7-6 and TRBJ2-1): GAGVSQSPRYKVTKRGQDVALRCDPISGHVSLYWYRQALGQGPEFLTYFNYEAQQDKSGLPNDRFSAERPEGSISTLTIQRTEQRDSAMYRCASSLRVSEQFFGPGTRLTVL.

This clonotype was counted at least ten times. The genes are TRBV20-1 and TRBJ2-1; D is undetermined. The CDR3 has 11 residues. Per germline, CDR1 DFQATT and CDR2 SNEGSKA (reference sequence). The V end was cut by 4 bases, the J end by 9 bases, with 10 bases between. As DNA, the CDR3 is TGCAGTGCTAAGTGGCAGCGTGAGCAGTTCTTC. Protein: CSAKWQREQFF.

CDR3 in amino acids: CSAFHRGNTGELFF. CDR3 DNA: TGCAGTGCTTTTCACAGGGGGAACACCGGGGAGCTGTTTTTT. The rearrangement links TRBV20-1 to TRBJ2-2, with 7 positions matching TRBD1. The CDR3 runs 14 residues. Unmatched junction bases numbered 4, after V lost 5 bases and J lost 1 base. Per the germline V gene, CDR1 is DFQATT and CDR2 is SNEGSKA (reference sequence).

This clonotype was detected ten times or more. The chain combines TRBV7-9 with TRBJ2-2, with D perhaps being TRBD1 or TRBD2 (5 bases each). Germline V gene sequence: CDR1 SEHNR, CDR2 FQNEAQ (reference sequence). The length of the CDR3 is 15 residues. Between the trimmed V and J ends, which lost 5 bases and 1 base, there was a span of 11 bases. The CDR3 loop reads CASSRGTLNTGELFF. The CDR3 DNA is TGTGCCAGCAGCCGAGGGACCTTGAACACCGGGGAGCTGTTTTTT.

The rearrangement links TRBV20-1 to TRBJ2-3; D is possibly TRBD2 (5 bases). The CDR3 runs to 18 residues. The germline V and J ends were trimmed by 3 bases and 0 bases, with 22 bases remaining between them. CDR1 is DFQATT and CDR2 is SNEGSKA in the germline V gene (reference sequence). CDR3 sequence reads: CSARPNRETDRSTDTQYF. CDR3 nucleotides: TGCAGTGCTAGGCCGAATAGGGAGACGGACCGTAGCACAGATACGCAGTATTTT.

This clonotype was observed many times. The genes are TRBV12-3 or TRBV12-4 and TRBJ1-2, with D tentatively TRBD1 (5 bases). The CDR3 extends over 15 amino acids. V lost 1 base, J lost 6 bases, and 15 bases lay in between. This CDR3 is CASSLGTPIPNGYTF. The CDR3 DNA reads TGTGCCAGCAGTTTAGGGACACCGATCCCCAATGGCTACACCTTC.

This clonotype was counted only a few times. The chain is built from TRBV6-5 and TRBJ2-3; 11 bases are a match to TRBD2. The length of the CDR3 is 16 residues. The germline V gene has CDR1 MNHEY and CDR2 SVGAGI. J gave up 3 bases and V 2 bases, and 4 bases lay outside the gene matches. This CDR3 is CASSYGSSGGTDTQYF. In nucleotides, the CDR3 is TGTGCCAGCAGTTACGGGTCTAGCGGGGGGACAGATACGCAGTATTTT.

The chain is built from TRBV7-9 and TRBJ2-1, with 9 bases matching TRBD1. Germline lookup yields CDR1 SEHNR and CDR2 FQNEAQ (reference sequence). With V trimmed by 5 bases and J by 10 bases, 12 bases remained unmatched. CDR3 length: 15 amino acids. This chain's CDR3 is CASSLAARDRVEQFF. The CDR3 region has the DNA TGTGCCAGCAGCCTCGCCGCCCGGGACAGGGTCGAGCAGTTCTTC.

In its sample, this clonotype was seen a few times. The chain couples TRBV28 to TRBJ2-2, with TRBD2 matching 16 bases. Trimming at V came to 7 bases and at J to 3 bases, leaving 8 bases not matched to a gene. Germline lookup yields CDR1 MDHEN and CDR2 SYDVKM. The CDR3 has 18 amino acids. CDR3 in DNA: TGTGCCAGCACCGGGACTAGCGGGGGGGCAACGTACACCGGGGAGCTGTTTTTT. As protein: CASTGTSGGATYTGELFF.

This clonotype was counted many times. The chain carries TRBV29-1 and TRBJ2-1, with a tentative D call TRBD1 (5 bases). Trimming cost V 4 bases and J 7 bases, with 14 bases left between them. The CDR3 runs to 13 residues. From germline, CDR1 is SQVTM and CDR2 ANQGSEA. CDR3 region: CSVGLGLGNEQFF. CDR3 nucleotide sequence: TGCAGCGTTGGTTTGGGGCTGGGGAATGAGCAGTTCTTC.

CDR3 sequence: CASSLPPHTEAFF. CDR3 DNA sequence: TGTGCCAGCAGTTTACCGCCCCACACTGAAGCTTTCTTT. The V call is TRBV12-3 or TRBV12-4, the J call TRBJ1-1, with D hard to call. The germline V and J ends were trimmed by 2 bases and 3 bases, with 7 bases remaining between them. The CDR3 extends over 13 amino acids.

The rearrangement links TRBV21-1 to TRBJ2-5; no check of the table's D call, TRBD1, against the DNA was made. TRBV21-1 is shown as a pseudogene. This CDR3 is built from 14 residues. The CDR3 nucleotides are TGTGCCAGTCCGAGGACCGACAGTGGAGAGACCCAGTACTTC. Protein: CASPRTDSGETQYF.

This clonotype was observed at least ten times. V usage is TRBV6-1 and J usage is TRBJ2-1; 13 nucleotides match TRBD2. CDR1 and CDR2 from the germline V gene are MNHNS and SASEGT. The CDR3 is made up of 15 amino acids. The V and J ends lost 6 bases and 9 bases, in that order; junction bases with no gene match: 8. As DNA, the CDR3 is TGTGCCAGCAGCCCTACTAGCGGGGGGGGCTTTGAGCAGTTCTTC. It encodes CASSPTSGGGFEQFF.

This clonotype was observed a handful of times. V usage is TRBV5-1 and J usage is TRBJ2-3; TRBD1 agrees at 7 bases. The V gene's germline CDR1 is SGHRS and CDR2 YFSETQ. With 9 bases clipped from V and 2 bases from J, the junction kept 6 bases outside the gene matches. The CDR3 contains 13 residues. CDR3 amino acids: CATRTGATDTQYF. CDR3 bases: TGCGCCACCCGGACAGGAGCCACAGATACGCAGTATTTT.

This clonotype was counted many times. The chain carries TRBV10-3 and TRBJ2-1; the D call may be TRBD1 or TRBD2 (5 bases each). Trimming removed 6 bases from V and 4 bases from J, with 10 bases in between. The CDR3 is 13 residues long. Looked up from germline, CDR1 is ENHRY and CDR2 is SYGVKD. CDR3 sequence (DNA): TGTGCCATCAGCGGGACGGGTTACAATGAGCAGTTCTTC. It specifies CAISGTGYNEQFF.

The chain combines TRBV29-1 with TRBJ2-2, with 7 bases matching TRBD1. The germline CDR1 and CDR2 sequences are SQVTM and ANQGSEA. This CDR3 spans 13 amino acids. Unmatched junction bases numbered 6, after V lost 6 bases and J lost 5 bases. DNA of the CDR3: TGCAGCGTCAGGGGGACAGAGACCGGGGAGCTGTTTTTT. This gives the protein CSVRGTETGELFF.